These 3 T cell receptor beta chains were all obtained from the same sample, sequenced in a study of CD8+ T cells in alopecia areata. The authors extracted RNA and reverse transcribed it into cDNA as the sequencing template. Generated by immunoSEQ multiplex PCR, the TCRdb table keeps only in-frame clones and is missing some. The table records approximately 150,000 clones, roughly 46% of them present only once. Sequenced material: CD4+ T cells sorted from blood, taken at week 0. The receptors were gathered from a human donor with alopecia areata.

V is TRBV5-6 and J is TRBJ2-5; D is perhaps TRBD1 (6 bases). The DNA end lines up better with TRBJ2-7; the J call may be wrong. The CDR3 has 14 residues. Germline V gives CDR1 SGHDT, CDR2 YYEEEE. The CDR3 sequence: CASSFLTGIHEQYF. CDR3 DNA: TGTGCCAGCAGCTTCCTAACAGGGATCCACGAGCAGTACTTC.

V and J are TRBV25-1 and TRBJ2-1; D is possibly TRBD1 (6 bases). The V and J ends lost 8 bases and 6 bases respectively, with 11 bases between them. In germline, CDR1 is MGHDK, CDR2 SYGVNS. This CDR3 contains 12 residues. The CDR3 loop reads CASLGAINEQFF. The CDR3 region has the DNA TGTGCCAGCTTGGGGGCTATCAATGAGCAGTTCTTC.

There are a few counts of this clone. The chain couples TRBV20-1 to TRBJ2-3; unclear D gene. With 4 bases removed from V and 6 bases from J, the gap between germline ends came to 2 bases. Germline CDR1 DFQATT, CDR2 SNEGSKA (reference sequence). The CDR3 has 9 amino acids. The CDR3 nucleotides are TGCAGTGCTATTGATACGCAGTATTTT. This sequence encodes CSAIDTQYF.